This TCR beta chain emerged from a study of blood T cell repertoires in COVID-19. Study-level information: From T cells, B-cell-depleted T cells, or PBMCs came the material, which was cDNA or gDNA.

The germline V gene has CDR1 SNHLY and CDR2 FYNNEI. The CDR3 has 14 amino acids. V shed 2 bases and J 7 bases; nucleotides not matched to a gene: 4. Some clones are missing from TCRdb's copy, which holds only in-frame ones; the method was immunoSEQ multiplex PCR. The sample contains roughly 250,000 clones, approximately 82% of which appear only once. Sequencing was carried out using peripheral blood. This TCR was recovered from a woman aged 80 or over with active or convalescent COVID-19. This rearrangement joins TRBV2 to TRBJ2-1; the match to TRBD1 covers 8 bases. The CDR3 coding sequence is TGTGCCAGCAGTGAACAGGGGGCAGGGAATGAGCAGTTCTTC. Translating gives CASSEQGAGNEQFF.